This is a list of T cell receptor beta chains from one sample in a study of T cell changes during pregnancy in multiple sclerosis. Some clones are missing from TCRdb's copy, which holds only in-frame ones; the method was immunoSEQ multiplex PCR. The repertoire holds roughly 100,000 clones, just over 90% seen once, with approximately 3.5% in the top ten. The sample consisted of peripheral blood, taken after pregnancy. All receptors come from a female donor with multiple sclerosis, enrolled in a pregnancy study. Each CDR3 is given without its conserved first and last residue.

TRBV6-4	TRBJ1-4	ASSNGANEKLF
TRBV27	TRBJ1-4	ASSKTLQGIPNEKLF
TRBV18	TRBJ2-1	ASSQGQVYNEQF
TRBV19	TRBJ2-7	ASSTGKFSYEQY
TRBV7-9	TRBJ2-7	ASSGQGFPSYEQY
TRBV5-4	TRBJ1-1	ASSLEREQGAGAF
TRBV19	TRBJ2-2	ASSIEGGQGQNTGELF
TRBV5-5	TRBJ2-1	ASSSPVWDSPYNEQF
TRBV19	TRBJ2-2	ASRTSGQSNTGELF
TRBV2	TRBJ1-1	ASRWGAEMNTEAF
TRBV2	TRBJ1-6	ASRGSGTDNSPLH
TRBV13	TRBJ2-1	ASSLEGQGLYNEQF
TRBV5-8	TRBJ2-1	ASSYPGLAGGREQF
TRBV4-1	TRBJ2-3	AIGRGDTQY
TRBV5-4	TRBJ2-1	ASSLVGYNEQF
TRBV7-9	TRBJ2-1	ASFNWGHNNEQF
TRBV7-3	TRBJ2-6	ASSPAGGGSGANVLT
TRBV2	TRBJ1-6	ASTTRGFSAGGVSPLH
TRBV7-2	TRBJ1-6	ASSPGQRPSPLH
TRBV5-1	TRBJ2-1	ASSLSGGDYNEQF
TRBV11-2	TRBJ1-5	ASSLAEPRQVGDQPQH
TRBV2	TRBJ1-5	ASSLQGASNQPQH
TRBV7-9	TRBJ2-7	ASSLAGQSYEQY
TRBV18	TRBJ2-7	ASSPTSHGTREQY
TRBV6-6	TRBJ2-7	ASSYSGRDEQY
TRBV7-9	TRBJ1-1	ASSPPGQGRPEAF